The sequence of this TCR beta chain was determined in a study of shared clonotypes between healthy human individuals. Germline V gene lookup returns CDR1 LNHDA and CDR2 SQIVND (reference sequence). V lost 3 bases to trimming and J lost 4 bases, with 9 bases between them. The CDR3 has 13 residues. Measured with immunoSEQ multiplex PCR; TCRdb has only the in-frame clones, and not every one. The sample shows some 1.5 million clones, more than 95% of them seen only once. The TCR originated in a man younger than 45 in good health. The sample was naive CD4+ T cells sorted from blood. Sample subset: CD45RA+ positively selected. This chain joins TRBV19 and TRBJ1-2; TRBD1 is a possible D gene (5 bases). CDR3 DNA sequence: TGTGCCAGTAGTATCAGGGTGGGCTATGGCTACACCTTC. Amino acid sequence: CASSIRVGYGYTF.